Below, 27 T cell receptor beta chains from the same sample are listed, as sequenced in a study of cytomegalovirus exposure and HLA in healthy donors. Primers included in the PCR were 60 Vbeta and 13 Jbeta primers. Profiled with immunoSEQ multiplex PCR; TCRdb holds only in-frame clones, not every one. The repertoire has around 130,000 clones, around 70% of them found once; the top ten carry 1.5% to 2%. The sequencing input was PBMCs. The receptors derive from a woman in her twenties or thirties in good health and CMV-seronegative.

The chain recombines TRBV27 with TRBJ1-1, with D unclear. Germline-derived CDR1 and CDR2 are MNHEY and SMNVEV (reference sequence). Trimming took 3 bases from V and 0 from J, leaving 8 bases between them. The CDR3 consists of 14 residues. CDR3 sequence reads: CASSFGSLNTEAFF. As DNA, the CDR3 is TGTGCCAGCAGTTTCGGGAGTTTGAACACTGAAGCTTTCTTT.

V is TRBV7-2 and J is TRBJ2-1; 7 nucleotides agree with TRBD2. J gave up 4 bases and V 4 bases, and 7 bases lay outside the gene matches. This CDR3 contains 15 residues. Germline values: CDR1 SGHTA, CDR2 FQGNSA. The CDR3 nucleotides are TGTGCCAGCAGCTCATTTAGCGGGCCTTACAATGAGCAGTTCTTC. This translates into CASSSFSGPYNEQFF.

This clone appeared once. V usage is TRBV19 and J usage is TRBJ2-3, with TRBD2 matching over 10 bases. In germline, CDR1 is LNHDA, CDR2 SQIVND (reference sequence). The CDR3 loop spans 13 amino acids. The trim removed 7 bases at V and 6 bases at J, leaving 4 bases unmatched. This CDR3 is CASMASGGDTQYF. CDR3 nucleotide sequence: TGTGCCAGTATGGCTAGCGGGGGTGATACGCAGTATTTT.

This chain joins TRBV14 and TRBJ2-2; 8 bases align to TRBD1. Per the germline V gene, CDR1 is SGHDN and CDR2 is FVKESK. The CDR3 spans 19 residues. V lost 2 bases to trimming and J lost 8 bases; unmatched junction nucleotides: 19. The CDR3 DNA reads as TGTGCCAGCAGCCAATCTCTCTCCGGGACAGGCTCGCGGAGGGGGGAGCTGTTTTTT. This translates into CASSQSLSGTGSRRGELFF.

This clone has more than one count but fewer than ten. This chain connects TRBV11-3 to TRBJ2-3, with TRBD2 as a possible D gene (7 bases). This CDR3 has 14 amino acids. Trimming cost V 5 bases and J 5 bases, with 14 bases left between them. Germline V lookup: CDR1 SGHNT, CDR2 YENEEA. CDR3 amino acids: CASSRRGAGDTQYF. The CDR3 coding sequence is TGTGCCAGCAGCCGACGGGGGGCTGGAGATACGCAGTATTTT.

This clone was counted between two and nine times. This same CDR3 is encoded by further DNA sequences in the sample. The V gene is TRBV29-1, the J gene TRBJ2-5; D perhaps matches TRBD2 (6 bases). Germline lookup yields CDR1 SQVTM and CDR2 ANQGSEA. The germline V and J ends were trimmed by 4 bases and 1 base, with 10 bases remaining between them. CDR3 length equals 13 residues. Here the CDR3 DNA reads TGCAGCGTTGTGGGCGGGATCCAAGAGACCCAGTACTTC. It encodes CSVVGGIQETQYF.

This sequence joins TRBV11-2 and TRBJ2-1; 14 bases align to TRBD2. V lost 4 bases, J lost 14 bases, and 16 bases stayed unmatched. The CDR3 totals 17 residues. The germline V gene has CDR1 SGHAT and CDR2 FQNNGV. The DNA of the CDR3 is TGTGCCAGCAGCTCAGCTCACGGGACTAGCGGGGGCCTGGGGGAGTTCTTC. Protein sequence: CASSSAHGTSGGLGEFF. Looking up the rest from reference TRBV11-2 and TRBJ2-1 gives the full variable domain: EAGVAQSPRYKIIEKRQSVAFWCNPISGHATLYWYQQILGQGPKLLIQFQNNGVVDDSQLPKDRFSAERLKGVDSTLKIQPAKLEDSAVYLCASSSAHGTSGGLGEFFGPGTRLTVL.

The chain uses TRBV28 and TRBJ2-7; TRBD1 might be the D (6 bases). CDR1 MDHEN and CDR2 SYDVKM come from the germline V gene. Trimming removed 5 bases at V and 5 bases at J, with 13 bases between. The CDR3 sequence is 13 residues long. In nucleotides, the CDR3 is TGTGCCAGCAGTAACAGGGATACCCACGAGCAGTACTTC. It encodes CASSNRDTHEQYF.

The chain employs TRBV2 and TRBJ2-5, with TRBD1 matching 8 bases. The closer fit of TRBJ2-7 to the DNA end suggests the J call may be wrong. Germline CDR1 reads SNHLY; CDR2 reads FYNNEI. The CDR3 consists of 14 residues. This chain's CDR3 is CASKPQGASYEQYF. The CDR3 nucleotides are TGTGCCAGCAAGCCTCAGGGGGCATCGTACGAGCAGTACTTC.

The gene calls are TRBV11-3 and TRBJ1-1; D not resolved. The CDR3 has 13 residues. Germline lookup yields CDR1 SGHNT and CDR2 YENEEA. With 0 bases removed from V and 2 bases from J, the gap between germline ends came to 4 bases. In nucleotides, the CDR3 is TGTGCCAGCAGCTTAGATGGCAACACTGAAGCTTTCTTT. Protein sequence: CASSLDGNTEAFF.

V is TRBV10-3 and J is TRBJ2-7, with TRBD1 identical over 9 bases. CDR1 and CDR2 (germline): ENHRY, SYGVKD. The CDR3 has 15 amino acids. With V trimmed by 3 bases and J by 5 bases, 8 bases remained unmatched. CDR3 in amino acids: CAISDPGQGKDEQYF. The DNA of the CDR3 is TGTGCCATCAGTGACCCGGGACAGGGTAAGGACGAGCAGTACTTC.

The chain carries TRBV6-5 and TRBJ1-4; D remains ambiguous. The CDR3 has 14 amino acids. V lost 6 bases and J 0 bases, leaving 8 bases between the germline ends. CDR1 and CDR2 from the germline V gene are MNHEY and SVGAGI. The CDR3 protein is CASRPRATNEKLFF. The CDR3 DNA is TGTGCCAGCAGGCCTAGAGCAACTAATGAAAAACTGTTTTTT.

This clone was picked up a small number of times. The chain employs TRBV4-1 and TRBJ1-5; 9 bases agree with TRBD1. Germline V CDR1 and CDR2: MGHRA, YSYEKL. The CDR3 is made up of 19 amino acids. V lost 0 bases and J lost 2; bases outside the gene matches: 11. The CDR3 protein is CASSQDPMKGQGRNQPQHF. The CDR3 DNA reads TGCGCCAGCAGCCAAGACCCAATGAAAGGACAGGGGCGCAATCAGCCCCAGCATTTT.

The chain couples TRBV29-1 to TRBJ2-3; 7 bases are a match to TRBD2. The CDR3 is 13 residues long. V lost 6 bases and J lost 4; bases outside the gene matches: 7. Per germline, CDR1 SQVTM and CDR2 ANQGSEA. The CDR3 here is CSVDSGLADTQYF. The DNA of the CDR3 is TGCAGCGTAGATAGCGGGTTGGCAGATACGCAGTATTTT.

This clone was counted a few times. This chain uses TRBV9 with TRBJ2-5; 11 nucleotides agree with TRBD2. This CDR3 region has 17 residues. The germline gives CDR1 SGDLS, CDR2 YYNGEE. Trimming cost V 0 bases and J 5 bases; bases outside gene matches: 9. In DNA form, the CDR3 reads TGTGCCAGCAGCGTAGCTCCCCTAGCGGGGGGCGGGGAGACCCAGTACTTC. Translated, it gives CASSVAPLAGGGETQYF.

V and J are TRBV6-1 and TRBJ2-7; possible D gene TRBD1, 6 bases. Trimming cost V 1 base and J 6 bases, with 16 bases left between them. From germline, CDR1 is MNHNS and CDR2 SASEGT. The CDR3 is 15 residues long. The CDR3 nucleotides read TGTGCCAGCAGTGAAGATCTGGACAGCCTCAGCGAGCAGTACGTC. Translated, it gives CASSEDLDSLSEQYV.

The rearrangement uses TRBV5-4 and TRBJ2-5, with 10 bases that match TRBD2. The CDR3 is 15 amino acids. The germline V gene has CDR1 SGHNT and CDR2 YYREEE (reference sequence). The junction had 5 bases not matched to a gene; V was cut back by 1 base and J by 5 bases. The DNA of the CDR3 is TGTGCCAGCAGCTTGTACGGAGCGGGAGGGGAGACCCAGTACTTC. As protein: CASSLYGAGGETQYF.

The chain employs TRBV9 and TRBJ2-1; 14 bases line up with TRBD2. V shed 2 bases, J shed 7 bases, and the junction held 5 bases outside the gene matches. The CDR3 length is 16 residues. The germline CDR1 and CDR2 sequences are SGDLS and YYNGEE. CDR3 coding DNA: TGTGCCAGCAGCGTGGGACTAGCGGGAGAATGGAATGAGCAGTTCTTC. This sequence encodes CASSVGLAGEWNEQFF.

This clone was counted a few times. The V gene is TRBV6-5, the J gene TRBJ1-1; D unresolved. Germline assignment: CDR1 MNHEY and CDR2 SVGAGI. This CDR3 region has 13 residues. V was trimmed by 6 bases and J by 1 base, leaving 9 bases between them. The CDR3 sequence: CASSPPRNTEAFF. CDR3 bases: TGTGCCAGCAGCCCACCCAGGAACACTGAAGCTTTCTTT.

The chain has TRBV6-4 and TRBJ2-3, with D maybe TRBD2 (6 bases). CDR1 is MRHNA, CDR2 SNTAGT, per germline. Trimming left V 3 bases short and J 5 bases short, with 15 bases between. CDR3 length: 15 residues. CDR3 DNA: TGTGCCAGCAGTGAAACTTCCGGGAGCGGAGATACGCAGTATTTT. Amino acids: CASSETSGSGDTQYF.

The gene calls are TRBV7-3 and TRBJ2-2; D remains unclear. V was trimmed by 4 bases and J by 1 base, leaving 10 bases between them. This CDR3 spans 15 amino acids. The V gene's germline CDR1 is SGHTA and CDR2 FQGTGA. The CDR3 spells CASSSTLENTGELFF. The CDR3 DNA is TGTGCCAGCAGCTCCACCCTAGAGAACACCGGGGAGCTGTTTTTT. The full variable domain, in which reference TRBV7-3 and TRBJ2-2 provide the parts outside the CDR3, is GAGVSQTPSNKVTEKGKYVELRCDPISGHTALYWYRQSLGQGPEFLIYFQGTGAADDSGLPNDRFFAVRPEGSVSTLKIQRTERGDSAVYLCASSSTLENTGELFFGEGSRLTVL.

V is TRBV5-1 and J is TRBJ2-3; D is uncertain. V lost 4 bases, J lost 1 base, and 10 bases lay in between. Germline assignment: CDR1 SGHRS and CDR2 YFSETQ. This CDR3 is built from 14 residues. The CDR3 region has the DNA TGCGCCAGCAGCGACTTAGCAGGCACAGATACGCAGTATTTT. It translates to CASSDLAGTDTQYF.

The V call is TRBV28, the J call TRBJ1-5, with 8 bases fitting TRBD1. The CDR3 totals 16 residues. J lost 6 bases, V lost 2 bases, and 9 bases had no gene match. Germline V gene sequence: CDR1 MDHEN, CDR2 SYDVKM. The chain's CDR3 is CASSLAGQGRVQPQHF. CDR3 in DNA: TGTGCCAGCAGTTTAGCCGGACAGGGCCGGGTTCAGCCCCAGCATTTT.

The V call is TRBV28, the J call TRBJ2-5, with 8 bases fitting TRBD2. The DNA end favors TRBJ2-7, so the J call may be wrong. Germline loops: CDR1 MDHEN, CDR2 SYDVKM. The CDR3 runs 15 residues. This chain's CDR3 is CASSSPPGGADEQYF. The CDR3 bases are TGTGCCAGCAGTTCCCCCCCCGGGGGGGCCGACGAGCAGTACTTC.

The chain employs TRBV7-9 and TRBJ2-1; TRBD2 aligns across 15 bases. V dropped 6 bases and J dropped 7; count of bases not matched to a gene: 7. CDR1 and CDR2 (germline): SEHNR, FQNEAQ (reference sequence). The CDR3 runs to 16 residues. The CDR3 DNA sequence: TGTGCCAGCAGTCCTGGACTAGCGGGGGGGCAAAATGAGCAGTTCTTC. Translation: CASSPGLAGGQNEQFF.

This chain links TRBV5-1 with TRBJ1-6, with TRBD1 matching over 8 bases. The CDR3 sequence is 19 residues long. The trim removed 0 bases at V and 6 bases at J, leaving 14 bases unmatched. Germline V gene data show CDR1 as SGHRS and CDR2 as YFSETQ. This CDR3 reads CASSLEGRGRDGVNSPLHF. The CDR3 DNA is TGCGCCAGCAGCTTGGAGGGCAGGGGGCGTGATGGAGTTAATTCACCCCTCCACTTT.

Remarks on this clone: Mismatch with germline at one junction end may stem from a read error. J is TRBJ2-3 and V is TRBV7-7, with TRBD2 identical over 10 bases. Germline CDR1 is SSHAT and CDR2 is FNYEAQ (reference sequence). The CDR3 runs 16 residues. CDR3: CASSPSSGSIPDTQYF. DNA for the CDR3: TGTGCTAGCAGCCCTTCTAGCGGGAGTATCCCAGATACGCAGTATTTT.